These 31 T cell receptor beta chains were sequenced from one sample in a study of T cells after yellow fever vaccination. TCRdb passed the 5' RACE reads through MiXCR, listing each CDR3 protein once. This sample has roughly 300,000 distinct CDR3 sequences, with roughly 8.4% found just once. The starting material was PBMCs, obtained around 45 days after the first yellow fever vaccination. The receptors originated from a man between 18 and 35 years old who received the YFV17D yellow fever vaccine.

This clonotype turned up a few times. This chain links TRBV20-1 with TRBJ1-2; a possible D gene is TRBD1 (5 bases). CDR1 is DFQATT, CDR2 SNEGSKA, per germline (reference sequence). The germline V and J ends were trimmed by 3 bases and 8 bases, with 10 bases remaining between them. CDR3 length: 11 residues. CDR3 coding DNA: TGCAGTGCTAGGTGGGGGGAGGGCTACACCTTC. Its translation: CSARWGEGYTF.

This clonotype was counted ten times or more. The gene calls are TRBV6-1 and TRBJ2-7, with 9 positions matching TRBD1. Germline loops: CDR1 MNHNS, CDR2 SASEGT. Trimming removed 9 bases from V and 4 bases from J; junction bases left unmatched: 13. This CDR3 region has 15 residues. CDR3 nucleotides: TGTGCCAGTAAGAGGTCGGACAGGGGTTTATACGAGCAGTACTTC. Amino acid sequence: CASKRSDRGLYEQYF.

The chain uses TRBV4-1 and TRBJ2-7; 10 bases map to TRBD2. The CDR3 consists of 20 residues. Trimming at V came to 4 bases and at J to 0 bases, leaving 18 bases not matched to a gene. From germline, CDR1 is MGHRA and CDR2 YSYEKL. This CDR3 is CASSRLPPGLALPSSYEQYF. The CDR3 DNA is TGCGCCAGCAGCCGATTACCCCCGGGACTAGCGCTCCCGAGCTCCTACGAGCAGTACTTC.

This clonotype was detected many times. V gene TRBV7-2 combines with J gene TRBJ2-5, with D perhaps being TRBD1 or TRBD2 (6 bases each). The CDR3 is 14 residues long. Germline CDR1 is SGHTA and CDR2 is FQGNSA. Trimming took 5 bases from V and 2 from J, leaving 12 bases between them. In DNA, the CDR3 is TGTGCCAGCAGCCGGGGGCGAGCACAAGAGACCCAGTACTTC. It translates to CASSRGRAQETQYF.

The chain couples TRBV4-3 to TRBJ2-2, with D unclear. This CDR3 spans 16 amino acids. The germline V and J ends were trimmed by 1 base and 3 bases, with 12 bases remaining between them. Germline V lookup: CDR1 LGHNA, CDR2 YSLEER. The CDR3 coding sequence is TGCGCCAGCAGCCAAGTTGCCAGGATAGACACCGGGGAGCTGTTTTTT. Translation gives CASSQVARIDTGELFF.

The CDR3 DNA sequence: TGTGCCAGCAGCGCCCGGGGGGTGGGGACTGAAGCTTTCTTT. It translates to CASSARGVGTEAFF. This sequence joins TRBV6-1 and TRBJ1-1, with a tentative D call TRBD1 (5 bases). The V end was cut by 6 bases, the J end by 5 bases, with 16 bases between. The V gene's germline CDR1 is MNHNS and CDR2 SASEGT. This CDR3 region has 14 residues.

This clonotype was observed a handful of times. This chain connects TRBV20-1 to TRBJ2-3, with a weak D call TRBD1 (6 bases). Germline V lookup: CDR1 DFQATT, CDR2 SNEGSKA (reference sequence). V was cut by 4 bases and J by 3 bases, with 11 bases left in between. The CDR3 is 13 residues long. The CDR3 DNA follows: TGCAGTGCTACTGAGGGGGTTACAGATACGCAGTATTTT. Encoded protein: CSATEGVTDTQYF.

V gene TRBV12-3 or TRBV12-4 combines with J gene TRBJ1-6; TRBD1 agrees at 8 bases. The CDR3 loop spans 14 amino acids. With 8 bases clipped from V and 9 bases from J, the junction kept 9 bases outside the gene matches. The CDR3 coding sequence is TGTGCCAGCGGAAGGACAGGGTCAGGTTCACCCCTCCACTTT. Translated, it gives CASGRTGSGSPLHF.

The V and J genes are TRBV3-1 and TRBJ1-6; 8 nucleotides match TRBD1. The germline CDR1 and CDR2 sequences are LGHDT and YNNKEL (reference sequence). With V trimmed by 4 bases and J by 7 bases, 6 bases remained unmatched. CDR3 size: 15 residues. The DNA of the CDR3 is TGTGCCAGCAGCCCTTGGACAGGGATGAATTCACCCCTCCACTTT. Translation: CASSPWTGMNSPLHF.

This clonotype was observed a few times. This rearrangement joins TRBV14 to TRBJ2-1, with TRBD2 matching 7 bases. The CDR3 extends over 13 amino acids. The V segment lost 4 bases and the J segment 12 bases; nucleotides outside the gene matches: 9. From germline, CDR1 is SGHDN and CDR2 FVKESK. CDR3 sequence reads: CASSPRGVGVQFF. The CDR3 nucleotides read TGTGCCAGCAGCCCCCGGGGGGTTGGGGTGCAGTTCTTC.

This clonotype was recorded a few times. The rearrangement links TRBV7-6 to TRBJ1-4; D not certain. The CDR3 has 13 residues. Trimming removed 6 bases from V and 7 bases from J, with 12 bases in between. Per germline, CDR1 SGHVS and CDR2 FNYEAQ. CDR3 protein: CASSYGPSEKLFF. In nucleotides, the CDR3 is TGTGCCAGCAGTTACGGACCATCTGAAAAACTGTTTTTT.

This chain connects TRBV7-3 to TRBJ2-3; possibly TRBD1 for D (6 bases). This CDR3 has 17 residues. V was clipped by 5 bases and J by 1 base, with 19 bases between them. Looked up from germline, CDR1 is SGHTA and CDR2 is FQGTGA. CDR3 DNA: TGTGCCAGCAGCCTATCACCCTACAGGGTTGGCACAGATACGCAGTATTTT. Encoded protein: CASSLSPYRVGTDTQYF.

The V and J genes are TRBV4-1 and TRBJ2-2; D is undetermined. The CDR3 is 16 residues long. CDR1 and CDR2 (germline): MGHRA, YSYEKL. The V gene lost 0 bases and the J gene lost 5 bases, with 13 bases spanning the gap. The CDR3 nucleotides read TGCGCCAGCAGCCAAGATACGGGTTCGTGGACCGGGGAGCTGTTTTTT. This codes for CASSQDTGSWTGELFF.

The chain carries TRBV9 and TRBJ1-1; TRBD1 might be the D (6 bases). V shed 2 bases and J shed 11 bases, with 13 bases lying between them. The CDR3 is 12 residues long. Germline V gene sequence: CDR1 SGDLS, CDR2 YYNGEE. The CDR3 bases are TGTGCCAGCAGCGTTGCAGACAGGCCCGCTTTCTTT. Protein: CASSVADRPAFF.

This clonotype showed up just a few times. CDR3 in DNA: TGTGCCAGCACCGTGGACAGGCAGAATGAGCAGTTCTTC. Protein product: CASTVDRQNEQFF. V and J are TRBV7-2 and TRBJ2-1; 7 bases line up with TRBD1. This CDR3 comprises 13 residues. In germline, CDR1 is SGHTA, CDR2 FQGNSA. V trimming: 7 bases; J trimming: 7 bases; junction bases outside the gene matches: 7. Looking up the rest from reference TRBV7-2 and TRBJ2-1 gives the full variable domain: GAGVSQSPSNKVTEKGKDVELRCDPISGHTALYWYRQSLGQGLEFLIYFQGNSAPDKSGLPSDRFSAERTGGSVSTLTIQRTQQEDSAVYLCASTVDRQNEQFFGPGTRLTVL.

This clonotype has only a few counts. The chain couples TRBV29-1 to TRBJ1-4; D call uncertain. The CDR3 totals 10 residues. Germline lookup yields CDR1 SQVTM and CDR2 ANQGSEA. Trimming took off 7 bases at V and 5 bases at J, with 5 bases between the two ends. CDR3 nucleotide sequence: TGCAGCGCTGAGAATGAAAAACTGTTTTTT. Protein sequence: CSAENEKLFF. The full variable domain, completed using reference TRBV29-1 and TRBJ1-4, is SAVISQKPSRDICQRGTSLTIQCQVDSQVTMMFWYRQQPGQSLTLIATANQGSEATYESGFVIDKFPISRPNLTFSTLTVSNMSPEDSSIYLCSAENEKLFFGSGTQLSVL.

The genes are TRBV10-3 and TRBJ2-1; TRBD1 aligns across 10 bases. Germline CDR1 ENHRY, CDR2 SYGVKD. V was pared by 5 bases and J by 8 bases, with 6 bases of the junction left unmatched. The CDR3 contains 14 residues. CDR3 DNA sequence: TGTGCCATCAGTTTAGGACAGGGGGGCGATGAGCAGTTCTTC. Translation: CAISLGQGGDEQFF.

The chain recombines TRBV7-2 with TRBJ2-1; 8 nucleotides match TRBD1. The J segment lost 8 bases and the V segment lost 8 bases, leaving 8 bases of the junction unmatched. The germline gives CDR1 SGHTA, CDR2 FQGNSA. This CDR3 comprises 13 residues. For the CDR3, the DNA is TGTGCCAGCGTGGATAACAGGGGGGATGAGCAGTTCTTC. Translated, it gives CASVDNRGDEQFF.

The chain recombines TRBV6-1 with TRBJ2-3; 9 nucleotides match TRBD2. The CDR3 totals 18 residues. After removal of 5 bases from V and 6 bases from J, the junction contained 18 bases not matched to a gene. Germline values: CDR1 MNHNS, CDR2 SASEGT. CDR3 in amino acids: CASSRRRAAGGPVDTQYF. Written as DNA, the CDR3 is TGTGCCAGCAGTCGCCGACGCGCGGCGGGGGGGCCGGTGGATACGCAGTATTTT.

This clonotype was counted many times. The chain is built from TRBV7-2 and TRBJ2-1, with no clear D. Germline assignment: CDR1 SGHTA and CDR2 FQGNSA. Deletions cut 4 bases from V and 0 bases from J, with 4 bases between. The CDR3 runs to 13 residues. The CDR3 DNA reads TGTGCCAGCAGCTGGAGCTCCTACAATGAGCAGTTCTTC. This sequence encodes CASSWSSYNEQFF.

The rearrangement links TRBV20-1 to TRBJ2-7; no clear D gene. V shed 0 bases and J shed 6 bases, with 18 bases lying between them. This CDR3 comprises 15 residues. The germline CDR1 and CDR2 sequences are DFQATT and SNEGSKA (reference sequence). The CDR3 sequence: CSARDQGRGRTEQYF. Here the CDR3 DNA reads TGCAGTGCTAGAGATCAAGGGCGTGGTCGGACCGAGCAGTACTTC.

V is TRBV7-9 and J is TRBJ2-4, with 8 nucleotides matching TRBD1. This CDR3 spans 14 amino acids. The germline V gene has CDR1 SEHNR and CDR2 FQNEAQ (reference sequence). J was trimmed by 12 bases and V by 5 bases; bases with no gene match: 12. The CDR3 loop reads CASSTTTGTGDQYF. In nucleotides, the CDR3 is TGTGCCAGCAGCACAACGACCGGGACAGGAGATCAGTACTTC.

CDR3 bases: TGCGCCAGCAGCCAAGACGGAACAAGGAGACAGCCCCAGCATTTT. This sequence encodes CASSQDGTRRQPQHF. The J gene is TRBJ1-5, the V gene TRBV4-3; D not resolved. The V end lost 0 bases, the J end lost 7 bases, and 13 bases lay between the germline ends. CDR3 size: 15 residues. The germline CDR1 and CDR2 sequences are LGHNA and YSLEER.

This clonotype showed up many times. The chain joins TRBV10-3 to TRBJ2-3, with D perhaps given as TRBD1 or TRBD2 (5 bases each). The germline CDR1 and CDR2 sequences are ENHRY and SYGVKD. This CDR3 is built from 14 residues. Trimming cost V 7 bases and J 2 bases, with 13 bases left between them. CDR3 loop: CAINRDRNTDTQYF. The CDR3 region has the DNA TGTGCCATCAACCGGGACCGCAACACAGATACGCAGTATTTT.

This clonotype occurred a few times. The chain couples TRBV10-3 to TRBJ1-5; D call uncertain. The CDR3 sequence is 15 residues long. Germline loops: CDR1 ENHRY, CDR2 SYGVKD. The ends were cut back, 0 bases at V and 5 bases at J, with 11 bases in the middle. The CDR3 sequence: CAISESAGNDQPQHF. CDR3 coding DNA: TGTGCCATCAGTGAGTCGGCGGGGAATGATCAGCCCCAGCATTTT.

The chain uses TRBV5-4 and TRBJ1-4; D not certain. CDR3 length: 15 amino acids. The germline V and J ends were trimmed by 2 bases and 0 bases, with 8 bases remaining between them. From germline, CDR1 is SGHNT and CDR2 YYREEE (reference sequence). As DNA, the CDR3 is TGTGCCAGCAGCTTAAAGTCGACAACTAATGAAAAACTGTTTTTT. It codes for CASSLKSTTNEKLFF.

In its sample, this clonotype was seen a few times. This chain uses TRBV18 with TRBJ2-7; 7 bases match TRBD1. Trimming removed 3 bases from V and 0 bases from J; junction bases left unmatched: 8. Per germline, CDR1 KGHSH and CDR2 LQKENI. This CDR3 is built from 16 residues. CDR3: CASSPPDRASSYEQYF. As DNA, the CDR3 is TGTGCCAGCTCACCTCCCGACAGGGCGAGCTCCTACGAGCAGTACTTC. Variable domain in full (rest from reference TRBV18 and TRBJ2-7): NAGVMQNPRHLVRRRGQEARLRCSPMKGHSHVYWYRQLPEEGLKFMVYLQKENIIDESGMPKERFSAEFPKEGPSILRIQQVVRGDSAAYFCASSPPDRASSYEQYFGPGTRLTVT.

Ten or more counts support this clonotype. This sequence joins TRBV20-1 and TRBJ1-2, with D tentatively TRBD1 (5 bases). The CDR3 spans 15 residues. The V end was cut by 0 bases, the J end by 2 bases, with 13 bases between. Germline CDR1 DFQATT, CDR2 SNEGSKA (reference sequence). The CDR3 sequence is CSARDSAWGNYGYTF. The CDR3 nucleotides read TGCAGTGCTAGAGATTCCGCTTGGGGGAACTATGGCTACACCTTC.

This clonotype appeared a few times. This chain connects TRBV19 to TRBJ2-1; D ambiguous. Deletions cut 5 bases from V and 5 bases from J, with 16 bases between. Germline assignment: CDR1 LNHDA and CDR2 SQIVND (reference sequence). The CDR3 is 15 amino acids. CDR3 sequence (DNA): TGTGCCAGTAGTGTACACTACCCCCCCAACAATGAGCAGTTCTTC. Protein sequence: CASSVHYPPNNEQFF.

The chain couples TRBV30 to TRBJ1-2; a possible D gene is TRBD1 (5 bases). Trimming stripped 0 bases from V and 4 bases from J, with 12 bases between. Germline V gene data show CDR1 as GTSNPN and CDR2 as SVGIG (reference sequence). The CDR3 runs to 14 residues. CDR3 nucleotides: TGTGCCTGGAGTGTATCGGGGGGTAGCTATGGCTACACCTTC. It specifies CAWSVSGGSYGYTF.

The chain carries TRBV6-5 and TRBJ2-1; 9 positions agree with TRBD1. J lost 5 bases, V lost 2 bases, and 7 bases had no gene match. CDR3 length equals 16 residues. From germline, CDR1 is MNHEY and CDR2 SVGAGI. The CDR3 DNA reads as TGTGCCAGCAGTTACCCTCGTGGACAGGGGCACAATGAGCAGTTCTTC. The encoded protein is CASSYPRGQGHNEQFF.